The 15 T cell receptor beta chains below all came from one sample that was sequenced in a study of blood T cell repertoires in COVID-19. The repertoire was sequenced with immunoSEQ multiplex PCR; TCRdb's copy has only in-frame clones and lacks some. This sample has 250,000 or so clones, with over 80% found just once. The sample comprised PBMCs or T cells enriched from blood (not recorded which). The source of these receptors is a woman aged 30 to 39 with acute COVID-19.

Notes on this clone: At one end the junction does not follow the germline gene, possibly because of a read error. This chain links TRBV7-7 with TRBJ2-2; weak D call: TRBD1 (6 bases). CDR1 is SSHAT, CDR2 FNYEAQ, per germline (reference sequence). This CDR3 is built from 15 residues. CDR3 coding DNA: TGTGCTAGCAGCTTACAGGCAGGGGACACCGGGGAGCTGTTTTTT. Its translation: CASSLQAGDTGELFF.

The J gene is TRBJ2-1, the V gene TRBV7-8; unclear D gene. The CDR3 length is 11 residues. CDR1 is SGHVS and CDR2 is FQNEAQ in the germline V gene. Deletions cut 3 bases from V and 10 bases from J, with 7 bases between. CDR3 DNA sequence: TGTGCCAGCAGCTTGTTAGAGGAGCAGTTCTTC. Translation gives CASSLLEEQFF.

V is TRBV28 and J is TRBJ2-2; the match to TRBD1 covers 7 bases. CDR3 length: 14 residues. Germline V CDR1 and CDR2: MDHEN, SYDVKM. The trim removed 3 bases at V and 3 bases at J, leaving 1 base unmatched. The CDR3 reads CASSLGQYTGELFF. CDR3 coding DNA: TGTGCCAGCAGTTTGGGACAGTACACCGGGGAGCTGTTTTTT.

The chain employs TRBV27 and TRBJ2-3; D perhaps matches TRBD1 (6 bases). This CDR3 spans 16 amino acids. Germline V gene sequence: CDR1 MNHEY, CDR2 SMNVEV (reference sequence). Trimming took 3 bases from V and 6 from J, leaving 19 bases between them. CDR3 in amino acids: CASSFPSGRGSDTQYF. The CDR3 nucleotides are TGTGCCAGCAGTTTCCCGTCGGGCAGGGGTTCGGATACGCAGTATTTT.

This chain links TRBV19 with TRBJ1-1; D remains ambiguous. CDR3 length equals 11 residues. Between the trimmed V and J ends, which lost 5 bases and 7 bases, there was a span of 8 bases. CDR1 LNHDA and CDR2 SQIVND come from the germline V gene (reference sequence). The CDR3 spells CASSWAVEAFF. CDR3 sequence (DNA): TGTGCCAGTAGTTGGGCCGTTGAAGCTTTCTTT. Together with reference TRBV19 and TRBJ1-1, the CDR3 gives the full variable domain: DGGITQSPKYLFRKEGQNVTLSCEQNLNHDAMYWYRQDPGQGLRLIYYSQIVNDFQKGDIAEGYSVSREKKESFPLTVTSAQKNPTAFYLCASSWAVEAFFGQGTRLTVV.

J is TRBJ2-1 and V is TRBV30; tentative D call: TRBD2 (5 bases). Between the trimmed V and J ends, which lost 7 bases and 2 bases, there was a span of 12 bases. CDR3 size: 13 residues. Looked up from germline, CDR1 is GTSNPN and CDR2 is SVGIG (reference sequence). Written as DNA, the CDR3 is TGTGCCTTAAGAGGACTTGCCTACAATGAGCAGTTCTTC. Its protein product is CALRGLAYNEQFF.

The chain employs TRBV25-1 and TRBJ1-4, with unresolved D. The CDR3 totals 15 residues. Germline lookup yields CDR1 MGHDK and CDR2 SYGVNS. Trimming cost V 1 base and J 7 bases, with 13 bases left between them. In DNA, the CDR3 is TGTGCCAGCAGTGAATCGTTAGTGGAGGTTGAAAAACTGTTTTTT. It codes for CASSESLVEVEKLFF.

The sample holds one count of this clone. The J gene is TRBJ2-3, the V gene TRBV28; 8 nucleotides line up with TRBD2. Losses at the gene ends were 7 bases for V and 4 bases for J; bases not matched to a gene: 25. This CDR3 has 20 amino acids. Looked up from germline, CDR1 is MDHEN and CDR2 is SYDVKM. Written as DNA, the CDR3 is TGTGCCAGCACGACACGCGGACGACAGGCGGGAGGTGTTCCTTCAGATACGCAGTATTTT. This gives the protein CASTTRGRQAGGVPSDTQYF.

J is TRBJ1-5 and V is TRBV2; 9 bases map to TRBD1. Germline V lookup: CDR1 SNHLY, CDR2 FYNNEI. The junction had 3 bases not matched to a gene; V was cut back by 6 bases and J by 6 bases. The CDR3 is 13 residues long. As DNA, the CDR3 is TGTGCCAGCAGCGCGACAGGGGGTCAGCCCCAGCATTTT. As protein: CASSATGGQPQHF.

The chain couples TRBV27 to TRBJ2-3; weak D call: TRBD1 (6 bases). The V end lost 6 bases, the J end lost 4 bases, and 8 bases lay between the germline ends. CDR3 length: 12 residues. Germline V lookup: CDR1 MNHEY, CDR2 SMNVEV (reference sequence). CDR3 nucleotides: TGTGCCAGCAGAACAGGGTCAGATACGCAGTATTTT. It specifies CASRTGSDTQYF.

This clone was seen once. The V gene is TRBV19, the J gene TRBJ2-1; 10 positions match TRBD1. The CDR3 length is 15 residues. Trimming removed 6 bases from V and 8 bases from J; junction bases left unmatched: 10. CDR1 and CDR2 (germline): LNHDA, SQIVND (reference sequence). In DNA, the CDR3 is TGTGCCAGTAGCCGGGACAGGGGCTCCTCGGATGAGCAGTTCTTC. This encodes CASSRDRGSSDEQFF.

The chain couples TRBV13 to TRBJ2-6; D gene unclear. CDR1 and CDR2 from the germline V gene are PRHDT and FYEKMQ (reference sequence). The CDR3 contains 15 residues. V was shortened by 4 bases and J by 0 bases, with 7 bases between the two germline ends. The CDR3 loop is CASSSRDSGANVLTF. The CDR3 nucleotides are TGTGCCAGCAGCTCCCGAGACTCTGGGGCCAACGTCCTGACTTTC. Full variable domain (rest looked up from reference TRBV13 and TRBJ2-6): AAGVIQSPRHLIKEKRETATLKCYPIPRHDTVYWYQQGPGQDPQFLISFYEKMQSDKGSIPDRFSAQQFSDYHSELNMSSLELGDSALYFCASSSRDSGANVLTFGAGSRLTVL.

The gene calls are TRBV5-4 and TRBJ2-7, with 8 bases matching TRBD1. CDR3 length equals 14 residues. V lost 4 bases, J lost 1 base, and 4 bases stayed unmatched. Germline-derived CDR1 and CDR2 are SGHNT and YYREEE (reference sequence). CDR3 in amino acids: CASSPGQGSYEQYF. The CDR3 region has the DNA TGTGCCAGCAGCCCCGGACAGGGTTCCTACGAGCAGTACTTC.

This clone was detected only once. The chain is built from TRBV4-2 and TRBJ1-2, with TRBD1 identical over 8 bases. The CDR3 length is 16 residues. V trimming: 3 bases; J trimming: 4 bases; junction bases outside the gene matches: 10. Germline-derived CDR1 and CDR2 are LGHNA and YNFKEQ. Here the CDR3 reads CASSHLYQGAGYGYTF. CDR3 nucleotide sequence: TGTGCCAGCAGCCATCTTTACCAGGGGGCTGGCTATGGCTACACCTTC.

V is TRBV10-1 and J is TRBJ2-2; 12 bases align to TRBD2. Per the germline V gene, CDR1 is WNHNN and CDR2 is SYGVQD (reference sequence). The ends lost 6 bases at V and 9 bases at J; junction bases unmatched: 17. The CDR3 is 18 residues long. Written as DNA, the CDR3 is TGCGCCAGCAGGGGGGGGCCTAGCGGGAGGGGACGACTGCGGGAGCTGTTTTTT. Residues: CASRGGPSGRGRLRELFF.